This T cell receptor (beta chain) was documented in a study of CD8 T cells in ankylosing spondylitis. Whole-study results and caveats: Within peripheral blood, clones linked to disease were CD8+ and relatively rare. Blood from ankylosing spondylitis patients appeared to carry a characteristic roughly 8-variant TCR beta motif.

Trimming took 0 bases from V and 10 from J, leaving 6 bases between them. The CDR3 totals 11 residues. CDR1 and CDR2 (germline): LGHDT, YNNKEL (reference sequence). Preparation of TCR beta libraries was done by quantitative 5'-RACE with molecular barcodes. TCRdb reanalysed the 5' RACE reads using MiXCR and keeps one entry per CDR3 protein. The table lists 250,000 to 350,000 distinct CDR3 sequences, about 20% of them singletons. In regard to this clonotype: The antigen is unknown.

Sequenced material: blood, either unsorted or a sorted T cell fraction (not recorded which). V gene TRBV3-1 combines with J gene TRBJ1-1; perhaps TRBD1 as D (5 bases). This TCR derives from a male donor with ankylosing spondylitis or in good health (not recorded which). The CDR3 sequence: CASSQEGGAFF. CDR3 in DNA: TGTGCCAGCAGCCAAGAGGGGGGAGCTTTCTTT.